This T cell receptor (beta chain) came from a study of T-cell memory formation after mild COVID-19. Whole-study context: TCR clusters mostly belonged to single donors. Study results and limitations: CM and EM subsets held most contracting CD4+ clones; EMRA held CD8+ ones.

Note on this clonotype: Its specificity is unknown.

TCRdb fed the 5' RACE reads into MiXCR, producing one record per CDR3 protein. The sample lists almost 350,000 distinct CDR3 sequences; approximately 22% were seen once. The sample taken for sequencing was PBMCs or a T cell subset sorted from them (not recorded which). The receptor comes from a man aged 18-30 years who had mild COVID-19 (a few samples of this study predate the infection). Cell type and time point are not known.

DNA of the CDR3: TGTGCCATCAGTGAAGTCGTGGTCTCCTACGAGCAGTACTTC. Translation: CAISEVVVSYEQYF. This chain joins TRBV10-3 and TRBJ2-7; D uncertain. This CDR3 comprises 14 residues. V was shortened by 3 bases and J by 0 bases, with 9 bases between the two germline ends. Germline CDR1 reads ENHRY; CDR2 reads SYGVKD.